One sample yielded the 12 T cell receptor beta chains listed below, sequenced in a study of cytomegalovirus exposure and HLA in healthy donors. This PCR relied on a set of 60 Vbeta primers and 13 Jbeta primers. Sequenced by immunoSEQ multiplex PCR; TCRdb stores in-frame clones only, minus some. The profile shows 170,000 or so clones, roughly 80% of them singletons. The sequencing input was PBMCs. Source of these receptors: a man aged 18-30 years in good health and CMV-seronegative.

CDR3 sequence: CSVWGQNTEAFF. The DNA for the CDR3 is TGCAGCGTGTGGGGACAGAACACTGAAGCTTTCTTT. This chain uses TRBV29-1 with TRBJ1-1; D is possibly TRBD1 (6 bases). Trimming pared 6 bases from V and 1 base from J, leaving 9 bases between. Per germline, CDR1 SQVTM and CDR2 ANQGSEA. This CDR3 region has 12 residues.

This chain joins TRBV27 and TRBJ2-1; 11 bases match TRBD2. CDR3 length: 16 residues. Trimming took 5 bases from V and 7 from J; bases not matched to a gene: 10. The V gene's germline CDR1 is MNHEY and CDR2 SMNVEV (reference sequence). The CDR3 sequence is CASSAVLAGVGNEQFF. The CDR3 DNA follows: TGTGCCAGCAGTGCCGTACTAGCGGGAGTCGGTAATGAGCAGTTCTTC.

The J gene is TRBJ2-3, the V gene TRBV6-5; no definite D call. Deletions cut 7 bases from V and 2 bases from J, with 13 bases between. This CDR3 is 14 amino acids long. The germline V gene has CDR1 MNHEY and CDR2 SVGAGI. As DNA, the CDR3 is TGTGCCAGCACGAGAGGCAGTTCCACAGATACGCAGTATTTT. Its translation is CASTRGSSTDTQYF.

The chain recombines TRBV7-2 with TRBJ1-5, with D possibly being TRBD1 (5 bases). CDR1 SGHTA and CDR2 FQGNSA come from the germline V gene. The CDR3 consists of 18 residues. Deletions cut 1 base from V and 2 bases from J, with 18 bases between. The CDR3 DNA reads TGTGCCAGCAGCTTAGTTGGAGGGACCGCGGGGGGCAATCAGCCCCAGCATTTT. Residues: CASSLVGGTAGGNQPQHF. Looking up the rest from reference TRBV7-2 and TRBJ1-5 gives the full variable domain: GAGVSQSPSNKVTEKGKDVELRCDPISGHTALYWYRQSLGQGLEFLIYFQGNSAPDKSGLPSDRFSAERTGGSVSTLTIQRTQQEDSAVYLCASSLVGGTAGGNQPQHFGDGTRLSIL.

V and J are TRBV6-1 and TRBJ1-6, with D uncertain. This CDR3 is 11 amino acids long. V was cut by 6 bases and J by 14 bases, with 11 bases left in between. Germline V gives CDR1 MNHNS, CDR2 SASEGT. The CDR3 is CASRRGLTLHF. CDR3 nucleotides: TGTGCCAGCAGACGAGGGTTAACCCTCCACTTT.

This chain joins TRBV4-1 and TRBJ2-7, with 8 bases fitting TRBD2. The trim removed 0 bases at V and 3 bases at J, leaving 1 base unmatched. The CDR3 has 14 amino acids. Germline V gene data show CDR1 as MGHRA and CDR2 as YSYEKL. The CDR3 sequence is CASSQEAGGYEQYF. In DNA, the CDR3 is TGCGCCAGCAGCCAAGAGGCGGGGGGCTACGAGCAGTACTTC.

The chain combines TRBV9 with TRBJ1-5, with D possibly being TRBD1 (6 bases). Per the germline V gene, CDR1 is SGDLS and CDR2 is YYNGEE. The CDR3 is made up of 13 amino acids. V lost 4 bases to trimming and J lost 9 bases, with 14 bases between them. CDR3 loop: CASSPGEGSPQHF. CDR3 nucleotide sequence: TGTGCCAGCAGCCCAGGGGAGGGATCGCCCCAGCATTTT.

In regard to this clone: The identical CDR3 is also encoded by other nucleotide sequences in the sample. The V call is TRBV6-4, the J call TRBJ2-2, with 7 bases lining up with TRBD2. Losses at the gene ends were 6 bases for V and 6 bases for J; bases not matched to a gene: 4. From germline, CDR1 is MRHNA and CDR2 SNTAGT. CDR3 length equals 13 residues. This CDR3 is CASRRDYAGELFF. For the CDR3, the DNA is TGTGCCAGCAGACGGGACTACGCCGGGGAGCTGTTTTTT.

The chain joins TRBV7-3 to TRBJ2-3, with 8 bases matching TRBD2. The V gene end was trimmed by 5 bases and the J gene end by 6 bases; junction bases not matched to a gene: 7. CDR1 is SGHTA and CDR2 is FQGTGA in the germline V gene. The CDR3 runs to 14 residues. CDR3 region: CASSRAGAEDTQYF. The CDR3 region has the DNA TGTGCCAGCAGCCGAGCGGGGGCCGAGGATACGCAGTATTTT.

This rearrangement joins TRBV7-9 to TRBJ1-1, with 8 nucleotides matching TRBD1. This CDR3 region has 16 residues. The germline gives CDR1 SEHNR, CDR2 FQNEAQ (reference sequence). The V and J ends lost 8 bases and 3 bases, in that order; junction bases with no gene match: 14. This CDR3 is CASGAQGALGDTEAFF. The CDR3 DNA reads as TGTGCCAGCGGCGCGCAGGGGGCTTTAGGGGACACTGAAGCTTTCTTT.

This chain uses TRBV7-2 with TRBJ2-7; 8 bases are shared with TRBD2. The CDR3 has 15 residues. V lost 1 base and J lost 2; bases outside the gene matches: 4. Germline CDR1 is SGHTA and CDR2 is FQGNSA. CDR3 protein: CASSLELSGAYEQYF. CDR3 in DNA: TGTGCCAGCAGCTTAGAACTTAGCGGGGCCTACGAGCAGTACTTC.

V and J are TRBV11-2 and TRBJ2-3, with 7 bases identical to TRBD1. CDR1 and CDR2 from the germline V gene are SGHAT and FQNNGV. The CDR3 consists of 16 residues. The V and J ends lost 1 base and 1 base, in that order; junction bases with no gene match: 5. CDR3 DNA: TGTGCCAGCAGCTTAGGTGAGGGGGCTGGCACAGATACGCAGTATTTT. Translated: CASSLGEGAGTDTQYF. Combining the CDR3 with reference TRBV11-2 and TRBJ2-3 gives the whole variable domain EAGVAQSPRYKIIEKRQSVAFWCNPISGHATLYWYQQILGQGPKLLIQFQNNGVVDDSQLPKDRFSAERLKGVDSTLKIQPAKLEDSAVYLCASSLGEGAGTDTQYFGPGTRLTVL.